Below, 9 T cell receptor beta chains from the same sample are listed, as sequenced in a study of blood T cell repertoires in COVID-19. The data were produced by immunoSEQ multiplex PCR, yet TCRdb's version contains in-frame clones alone and is incomplete. This table has about 77,000 clones, around 90% appearing once. Sequenced input: peripheral blood. The receptors here all came from a woman older than 75 with active or convalescent COVID-19.

V is TRBV4-2 and J is TRBJ1-4; 12 bases agree with TRBD1. V shed 3 bases and J 8 bases; nucleotides not matched to a gene: 4. CDR3 length: 15 amino acids. The germline CDR1 and CDR2 sequences are LGHNA and YNFKEQ. The CDR3 DNA reads TGTGCCAGCAGCCAGGGACAGGGGGCGCTGGAAAAACTGTTTTTT. This gives the protein CASSQGQGALEKLFF.

V and J are TRBV7-2 and TRBJ1-2; D gene unclear. V lost 3 bases and J 7 bases, leaving 15 bases between the germline ends. The CDR3 has 14 amino acids. Germline CDR1 and CDR2: SGHTA and FQGNSA. The CDR3, as DNA: TGTGCCAGCAGCTTGTCTAGCCTGTTGGGTGGCTACACCTTC. Its translation is CASSLSSLLGGYTF.

The gene calls are TRBV27 and TRBJ2-7; the D gene is possibly TRBD1 (5 bases). The germline CDR1 and CDR2 sequences are MNHEY and SMNVEV (reference sequence). The V end was cut by 0 bases, the J end by 2 bases, with 8 bases between. The CDR3 totals 14 residues. The CDR3 DNA sequence: TGTGCCAGCAGTTTATCGAGACAGACCTACGAGCAGTACTTC. Protein: CASSLSRQTYEQYF.

The CDR3, as DNA: TGTGCCAGCAGTTCCGCGACAGGGTCTGGAAACACCATATATTTT. As protein: CASSSATGSGNTIYF. This sequence joins TRBV6-2 or TRBV6-3 and TRBJ1-3, with 7 positions matching TRBD1. V was clipped by 4 bases and J by 1 base; unmatched bases: 4. The CDR3 is made up of 15 amino acids. Germline V gives CDR1 MNHEY, CDR2 SVGEGT.

The chain is built from TRBV11-2 and TRBJ1-4; TRBD1 is a possible D gene (5 bases). The CDR3 loop spans 17 amino acids. V shed 1 base and J shed 0 bases, with 12 bases lying between them. Germline lookup yields CDR1 SGHAT and CDR2 FQNNGV. CDR3 nucleotide sequence: TGTGCCAGCAGCTTAGTACGCGGGGCCTCAACTAATGAAAAACTGTTTTTT. This translates into CASSLVRGASTNEKLFF.

The genes are TRBV9 and TRBJ2-7, with a possible D match to TRBD1 (6 bases). The CDR3 totals 15 residues. Between the trimmed V and J ends, which lost 3 bases and 1 base, there was a span of 14 bases. Germline V gene data show CDR1 as SGDLS and CDR2 as YYNGEE. In DNA form, the CDR3 reads TGTGCCAGCAGCGCCCTCCGGGACACGTCCTACGAGCAGTACTTC. Translating gives CASSALRDTSYEQYF. Full variable domain (outside the CDR3, taken from reference TRBV9 and TRBJ2-7): DSGVTQTPKHLITATGQRVTLRCSPRSGDLSVYWYQQSLDQGLQFLIQYYNGEERAKGNILERFSAQQFPDLHSELNLSSLELGDSALYFCASSALRDTSYEQYFGPGTRLTVT.

The rearrangement uses TRBV30 and TRBJ2-3, with TRBD1 identical over 10 bases. CDR1 is GTSNPN, CDR2 SVGIG, per germline (reference sequence). The CDR3 is 14 residues long. V shed 2 bases and J 6 bases; nucleotides not matched to a gene: 5. The CDR3 bases are TGTGCCTGGAGTAGACAGGGGGCATGGGATACGCAGTATTTT. Encoded protein: CAWSRQGAWDTQYF.

The chain has TRBV6-1 and TRBJ2-7, with D perhaps matching TRBD1 (5 bases). V gave up 1 base and J gave up 4 bases, with 11 bases separating them. This CDR3 has 14 residues. Germline V gives CDR1 MNHNS, CDR2 SASEGT. The chain's CDR3 is CASSEGGVVYEQYF. Written as DNA, the CDR3 is TGTGCCAGCAGTGAAGGGGGCGTGGTATACGAGCAGTACTTC.

V and J are TRBV11-1 and TRBJ2-1; TRBD2 might be the D (7 bases). V shed 4 bases and J shed 9 bases, with 19 bases lying between them. The CDR3 extends over 15 amino acids. Germline CDR1 SGHAT, CDR2 FQDESV (reference sequence). The CDR3 is CASSSRTGGYGEQFF. Here the CDR3 DNA reads TGTGCCAGCAGCTCTAGAACGGGGGGCTACGGTGAGCAGTTCTTC.